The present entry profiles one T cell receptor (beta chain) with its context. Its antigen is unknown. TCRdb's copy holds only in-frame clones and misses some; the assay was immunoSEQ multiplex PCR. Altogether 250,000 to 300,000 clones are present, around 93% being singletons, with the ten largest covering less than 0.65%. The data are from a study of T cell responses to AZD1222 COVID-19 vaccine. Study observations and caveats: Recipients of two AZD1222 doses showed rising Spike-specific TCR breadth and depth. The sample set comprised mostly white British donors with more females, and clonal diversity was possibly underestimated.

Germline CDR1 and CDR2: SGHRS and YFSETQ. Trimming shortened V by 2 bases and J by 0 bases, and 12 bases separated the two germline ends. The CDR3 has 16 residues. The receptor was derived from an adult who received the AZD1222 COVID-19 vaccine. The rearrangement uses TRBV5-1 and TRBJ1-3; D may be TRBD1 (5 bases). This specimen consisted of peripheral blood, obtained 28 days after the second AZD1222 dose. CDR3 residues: CASSLPGLGSGNTIYF. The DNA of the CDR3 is TGCGCCAGCAGCTTACCGGGACTGGGCTCTGGAAACACCATATATTTT.